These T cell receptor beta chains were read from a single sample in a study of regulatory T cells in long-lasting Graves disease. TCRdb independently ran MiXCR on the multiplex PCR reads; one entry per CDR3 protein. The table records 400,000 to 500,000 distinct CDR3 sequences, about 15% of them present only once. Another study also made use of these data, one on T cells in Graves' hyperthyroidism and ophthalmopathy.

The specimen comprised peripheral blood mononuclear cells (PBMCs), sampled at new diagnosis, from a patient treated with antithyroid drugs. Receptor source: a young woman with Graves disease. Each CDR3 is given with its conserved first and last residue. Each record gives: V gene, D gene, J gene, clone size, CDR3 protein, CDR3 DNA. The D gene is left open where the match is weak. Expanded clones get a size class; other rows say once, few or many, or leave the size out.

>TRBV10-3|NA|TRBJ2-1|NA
CAISESGGNEQFF
TGTGCCATCAGTGAGTCAGGGGGGAATGAGCAGTTCTTC
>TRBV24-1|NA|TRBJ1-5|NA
CATGGPSNQPQHF
TGTGCCACCGGAGGACCTAGCAATCAGCCCCAGCATTTT
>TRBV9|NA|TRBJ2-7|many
CASSAGSGLTYEQYF
TGTGCCAGCAGCGCCGGCTCGGGGCTGACCTACGAGCAGTACTTC
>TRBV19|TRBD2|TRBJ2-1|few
CASSRLAGGFENEQFF
TGTGCCAGTAGTCGACTAGCGGGAGGGTTTGAAAATGAGCAGTTCTTC
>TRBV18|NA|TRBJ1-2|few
CASSPRQLTNYGYTF
TGTGCCAGCTCACCGAGACAGTTAACTAACTATGGCTACACCTTC
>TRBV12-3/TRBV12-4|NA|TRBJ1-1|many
CASSRRGWGYTEAFF
TGTGCCAGCAGTCGGCGGGGGTGGGGGTACACTGAAGCTTTCTTT
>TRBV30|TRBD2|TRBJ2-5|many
CAWSLGTSDGETQYF
TGTGCCTGGAGTCTCGGGACTAGCGACGGGGAGACCCAGTACTTC
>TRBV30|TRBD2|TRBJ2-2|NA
CAWNRGGRGPGELFF
TGTGCCTGGAATCGAGGCGGGAGAGGTCCCGGGGAGCTGTTTTTT
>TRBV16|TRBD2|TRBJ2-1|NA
CASTRSGRAHEQFF
TGTGCCAGCACACGGAGCGGGAGGGCCCATGAGCAGTTCTTC
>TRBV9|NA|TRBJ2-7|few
CASSDGTPAGEQYF
TGTGCCAGCAGCGACGGGACTCCCGCGGGCGAGCAGTACTTC
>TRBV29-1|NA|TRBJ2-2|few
CSVGSRVNTGELFF
TGCAGCGTTGGGAGCAGAGTGAACACCGGGGAGCTGTTTTTT
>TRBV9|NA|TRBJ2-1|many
CASSPRALADEQFF
TGTGCCAGCAGCCCCAGGGCCCTTGCAGATGAGCAGTTCTTC
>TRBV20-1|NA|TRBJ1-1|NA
CSASVVRRGTPEAFF
TGCAGTGCTAGCGTAGTGAGAAGGGGTACACCTGAAGCTTTCTTT
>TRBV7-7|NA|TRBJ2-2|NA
CASSLDRTNTGELFF
TGTGCTAGCAGCTTAGACCGTACGAACACCGGGGAGCTGTTTTTT
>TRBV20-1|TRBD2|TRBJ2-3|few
CSEGGLAGQTQYF
TGCAGTGAGGGTGGTCTAGCGGGGCAGACGCAGTATTTT
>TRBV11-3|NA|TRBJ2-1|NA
CASSLAGVINEQFF
TGTGCCAGCAGCTTAGCGGGAGTAATCAATGAGCAGTTCTTC
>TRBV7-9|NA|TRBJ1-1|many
CASSLEIPNTEAFF
TGTGCCAGCAGCTTAGAAATCCCGAACACTGAAGCTTTCTTT
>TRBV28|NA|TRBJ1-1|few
CASGSPKPEAFF
TGTGCCAGCGGTAGTCCCAAGCCCGAAGCTTTCTTT
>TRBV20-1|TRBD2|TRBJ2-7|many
CSARRLAGYDEQYF
TGCAGTGCTAGACGACTAGCGGGATATGACGAGCAGTACTTC
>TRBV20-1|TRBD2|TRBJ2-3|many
CSAPGLAGLDTQYF
TGCAGTGCCCCGGGACTAGCGGGGCTAGATACGCAGTATTTT
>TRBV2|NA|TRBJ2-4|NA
CASGERYPGNIQYF
TGTGCCAGCGGTGAACGGTACCCGGGGAACATTCAGTACTTC
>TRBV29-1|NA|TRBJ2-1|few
CTIGEWANEQFF
TGCACCATTGGAGAGTGGGCGAATGAGCAGTTCTTC
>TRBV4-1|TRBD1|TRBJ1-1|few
CASSPWQGADTEAFF
TGCGCCAGCAGCCCCTGGCAGGGGGCGGACACTGAAGCTTTCTTT
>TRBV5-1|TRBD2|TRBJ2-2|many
CASSIQLAGTHKDGELFF
TGCGCCAGCAGCATACAACTAGCGGGAACCCATAAGGACGGGGAGCTGTTTTTT
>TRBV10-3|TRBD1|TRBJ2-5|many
CAIKGQGTSGETQYF
TGTGCCATCAAAGGACAGGGGACGAGTGGAGAGACCCAGTACTTC
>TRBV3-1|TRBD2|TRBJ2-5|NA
CASRGDYREETQYF
TGTGCCAGCAGAGGGGACTATCGAGAAGAGACCCAGTACTTC
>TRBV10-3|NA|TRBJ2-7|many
CAVSRDTEGYEQYF
TGTGCCGTCTCCCGGGACACGGAGGGCTACGAGCAGTACTTC
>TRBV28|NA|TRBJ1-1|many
CASSTNTEAFF
TGTGCCAGCAGCACGAACACTGAAGCTTTCTTT
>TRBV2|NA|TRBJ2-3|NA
CASSDLGRSSTDTQYF
TGTGCCAGCAGTGATCTGGGACGTTCTAGCACAGATACGCAGTATTTT
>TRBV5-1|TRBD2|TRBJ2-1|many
CASSLVSGKDEQFF
TGTGCCAGCAGCTTGGTGAGCGGGAAAGATGAGCAGTTCTTC
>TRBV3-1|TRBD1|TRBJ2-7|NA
CASSHAGTGGAEQYF
TGTGCCAGCAGCCACGCAGGGACAGGGGGCGCCGAGCAGTACTTC
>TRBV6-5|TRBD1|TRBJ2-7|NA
CASSYSRDRGREQYF
TGTGCCAGCAGTTACTCGAGGGACAGGGGTCGCGAGCAGTACTTC
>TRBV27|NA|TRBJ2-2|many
CASSPITGELFF
TGTGCCAGCAGCCCTATCACCGGGGAGCTGTTTTTT
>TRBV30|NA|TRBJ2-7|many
CAWSRGFYEQYF
TGTGCCTGGAGCCGGGGGTTCTACGAGCAGTACTTC
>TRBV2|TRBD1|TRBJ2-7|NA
CASIRTGTGNNEQYF
TGTGCCAGCATTCGAACCGGGACAGGGAACAACGAGCAGTACTTC
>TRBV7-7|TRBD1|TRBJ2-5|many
CASSLGTGMETQYF
TGTGCTAGCAGCTTAGGGACAGGGATGGAGACCCAGTACTTC
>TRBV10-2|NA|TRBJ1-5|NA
CASSGFKASRSNQPQHF
TGCGCCAGCAGTGGGTTTAAGGCCAGCAGAAGCAATCAGCCCCAGCATTTT
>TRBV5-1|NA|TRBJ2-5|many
CASIKGGGSEETQYF
TGCGCCAGCATAAAAGGGGGAGGGTCCGAGGAGACCCAGTACTTC
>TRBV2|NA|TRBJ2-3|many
CASRNSGPSTDTQYF
TGTGCCAGCCGTAACTCGGGACCTAGCACAGATACGCAGTATTTT
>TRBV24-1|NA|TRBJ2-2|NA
CATSDLSGSNTGELFF
TGTGCCACCAGTGATTTGTCAGGGAGCAACACCGGGGAGCTGTTTTTT
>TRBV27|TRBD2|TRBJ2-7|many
CASSFIRPYSEGSGRSYEQYF
TGTGCCAGCAGTTTTATTCGTCCATACTCAGAGGGTAGCGGGAGGTCCTACGAGCAGTACTTC
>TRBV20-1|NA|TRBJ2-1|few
CSANEPRGGRGTEQFF
TGCAGTGCCAACGAACCTAGGGGGGGCCGGGGGACTGAGCAGTTCTTC
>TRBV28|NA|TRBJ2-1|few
CASSPPDPADEQFF
TGTGCCAGCAGTCCCCCGGACCCCGCGGATGAGCAGTTCTTC
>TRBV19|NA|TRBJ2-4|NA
CASQAPGDIQYF
TGTGCCAGTCAGGCCCCTGGGGACATTCAGTACTTC
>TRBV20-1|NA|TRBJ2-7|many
CSASKGRDPVGQYF
TGCAGTGCTAGTAAAGGCCGGGACCCGGTGGGGCAGTACTTC
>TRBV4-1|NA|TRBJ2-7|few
CASSQEPQVGRYEQYF
TGCGCCAGCAGCCAAGAGCCTCAGGTAGGACGCTACGAGCAGTACTTC
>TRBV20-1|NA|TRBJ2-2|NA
CSAPGGGGTGELFF
TGCAGTGCCCCGGGGGGAGGGGGAACCGGGGAGCTGTTTTTT
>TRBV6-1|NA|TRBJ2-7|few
CASKNPGGTVGQYF
TGTGCCAGCAAAAACCCTGGCGGGACCGTGGGGCAGTACTTC
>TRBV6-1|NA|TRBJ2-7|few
CASSGTYSYEQYF
TGTGCCAGCAGCGGAACGTACTCCTACGAGCAGTACTTC
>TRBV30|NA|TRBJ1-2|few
CAWRLDSYGYTF
TGTGCCTGGAGACTAGACAGCTATGGCTACACCTTC
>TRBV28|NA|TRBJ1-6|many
CASSLVSDLGTNSPLHF
TGTGCCAGCAGTTTAGTTTCCGACCTCGGGACTAATTCACCCCTCCACTTT
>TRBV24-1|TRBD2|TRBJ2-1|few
CATSEDLRGLASYNEQFF
TGTGCCACCAGTGAGGATCTTAGGGGACTAGCTTCCTACAATGAGCAGTTCTTC
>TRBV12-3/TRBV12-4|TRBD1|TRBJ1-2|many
CASSDSWTGDHYGYTF
TGTGCCAGCAGTGATAGTTGGACAGGGGACCACTATGGCTACACCTTC
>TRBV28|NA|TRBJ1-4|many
CATARAREKLFF
TGTGCCACCGCAAGGGCTAGGGAAAAACTGTTTTTT